This is a list of T cell receptor beta chains from one sample in a study of cytomegalovirus exposure and HLA in healthy donors. Method: immunoSEQ multiplex PCR; TCRdb's copy keeps in-frame clones and lacks some. The table has around 65,000 clones, roughly 75% seen once. The sequencing input was PBMCs. The receptors stem from a woman under 40 in good health and CMV-seropositive. Both conserved end residues are part of each CDR3. Each record gives: D gene, J gene, V gene, clone size, CDR3 protein, CDR3 DNA. The D gene is left open where the match is weak. Only part of the rows carry a size: once, few, many, or a class if the clone is expanded.

d_gene: TRBD1; j_gene: TRBJ2-7; v_gene: TRBV27; abundance: NA; CDR3aa: CASSLWGQGGYEQYF; CDR3nt: TGTGCCAGCAGTTTATGGGGACAGGGGGGCTACGAGCAGTACTTC
d_gene: TRBD2; j_gene: TRBJ2-1; v_gene: TRBV9; abundance: NA; CDR3aa: CASSGLAGGAEQFF; CDR3nt: TGTGCCAGCAGCGGACTAGCGGGGGGCGCTGAGCAGTTCTTC
d_gene: TRBD1; j_gene: TRBJ2-7; v_gene: TRBV28; abundance: NA; CDR3aa: CASSLVQGVSDEQYF; CDR3nt: TGTGCCAGCAGTTTGGTCCAGGGGGTCAGTGACGAGCAGTACTTC
d_gene: TRBD1; j_gene: TRBJ2-2; v_gene: TRBV2; abundance: once; CDR3aa: CASSEAGTGAGELFF; CDR3nt: TGTGCCAGCAGCGAAGCCGGGACAGGGGCCGGGGAGCTGTTTTTT
d_gene: TRBD1; j_gene: TRBJ2-7; v_gene: TRBV5-4; abundance: NA; CDR3aa: CASSSRIGGIPQNYYEQYF; CDR3nt: TGTGCCAGCAGCTCTAGGATAGGGGGCATCCCCCAGAACTACTACGAGCAGTACTTC
d_gene: NA; j_gene: TRBJ2-1; v_gene: TRBV4-1; abundance: NA; CDR3aa: CASSQEGWYRERDEQFF; CDR3nt: TGCGCCAGCAGCCAAGAGGGGTGGTATCGGGAGAGGGATGAGCAGTTCTTC
d_gene: NA; j_gene: TRBJ1-5; v_gene: TRBV6-5; abundance: NA; CDR3aa: CASRPDSYSNQPQHF; CDR3nt: TGTGCCAGCAGGCCTGACAGTTATAGCAATCAGCCCCAGCATTTT
d_gene: NA; j_gene: TRBJ1-1; v_gene: TRBV6-1; abundance: few; CDR3aa: CASREYGRGSNTEAFF; CDR3nt: TGTGCCAGCAGGGAATACGGCCGGGGATCCAACACTGAAGCTTTCTTT
d_gene: TRBD2; j_gene: TRBJ2-7; v_gene: TRBV9; abundance: NA; CDR3aa: CASSVGTSGSYEQYF; CDR3nt: TGTGCCAGCAGCGTAGGGACTAGCGGGTCTTACGAGCAGTACTTC
d_gene: NA; j_gene: TRBJ1-2; v_gene: TRBV5-4; abundance: NA; CDR3aa: CASSSSGVRAANYGYTF; CDR3nt: TGTGCCAGCAGCTCGAGTGGGGTCAGGGCGGCTAACTATGGCTACACCTTC
d_gene: NA; j_gene: TRBJ2-3; v_gene: TRBV28; abundance: NA; CDR3aa: CASSLRAGRTDTQYF; CDR3nt: TGTGCCAGCAGTTTAAGGGCGGGACGCACAGATACGCAGTATTTT